The rows below give T cell receptor beta chains drawn from one sample of a study of T cells after yellow fever vaccination. From the 5' RACE reads, TCRdb called clonotypes with MiXCR, one entry per CDR3 protein. The data hold under 300,000 distinct CDR3 sequences, with 6.5% to 8.5% observed a single time. The sample in question was CD4+ T cells sorted from PBMCs, obtained 15 days after the yellow fever booster vaccination. The source is a man aged 25 to 40 who received the YFV17D yellow fever vaccine. Each CDR3 is given with its conserved first and last residue. The D gene is left open where the match is weak. Size is stated for part of the rows, as once, few or many counts, or as a class when the clone is expanded.

cdr3_nt: TGCAGCCCTACTGGAGCCGGTGAGCAGTTCTTC; cdr3_aa: CSPTGAGEQFF; j_call: TRBJ2-1; v_call: TRBV20-1; d_call: -; clone_size: few
cdr3_nt: TGCAGTGCCCGCCCGGGGGTTTGGGCCGCTGCCCACAATGAGCAGTTCTTC; cdr3_aa: CSARPGVWAAAHNEQFF; j_call: TRBJ2-1; v_call: TRBV20-1; d_call: -; clone_size: few
cdr3_nt: TGCAGCGTTGAAGATTGGAGCGGACCCCTAGGCTACACCTTC; cdr3_aa: CSVEDWSGPLGYTF; j_call: TRBJ1-2; v_call: TRBV29-1; d_call: -; clone_size: -
cdr3_nt: TGTGCCAGCAGCCAAGAGGCGCTTACCTACGAGCAGTACTTC; cdr3_aa: CASSQEALTYEQYF; j_call: TRBJ2-7; v_call: TRBV4-2; d_call: -; clone_size: many
cdr3_nt: TGTGCCAACGTTAAACTAACAGATACGCAGTATTTT; cdr3_aa: CANVKLTDTQYF; j_call: TRBJ2-3; v_call: TRBV7-2; d_call: -; clone_size: -
cdr3_nt: TGTGCCACCTCGGTAGGGGGCTACGAGCAGTACTTC; cdr3_aa: CATSVGGYEQYF; j_call: TRBJ2-7; v_call: TRBV7-2; d_call: -; clone_size: -
cdr3_nt: TGTGCCAGCGGCTCAAGGACAGGGCCCACCGGGGAGCTGTTTTTT; cdr3_aa: CASGSRTGPTGELFF; j_call: TRBJ2-2; v_call: TRBV12-3/TRBV12-4; d_call: TRBD1; clone_size: -
cdr3_nt: TGTGCCAGCCCTCCGGGACTAGCAGATACGCAGTATTTT; cdr3_aa: CASPPGLADTQYF; j_call: TRBJ2-3; v_call: TRBV25-1; d_call: TRBD2; clone_size: -
cdr3_nt: TGCAGTGCTAGAGATCGGGGGGGGCAGTTCTTC; cdr3_aa: CSARDRGGQFF; j_call: TRBJ2-1; v_call: TRBV20-1; d_call: TRBD2; clone_size: many
cdr3_nt: TGTGCCAGCAGTTTAGTTGCGGGTTTAGAGCCCCAGCATTTT; cdr3_aa: CASSLVAGLEPQHF; j_call: TRBJ1-5; v_call: TRBV27; d_call: -; clone_size: -
cdr3_nt: TGCAGTGCCGCACAGGGGTACAATGAGCAGTTCTTC; cdr3_aa: CSAAQGYNEQFF; j_call: TRBJ2-1; v_call: TRBV20-1; d_call: TRBD1; clone_size: many
cdr3_nt: TGTGCCAGCAGTCCTGGGAGACCACGCAAGTATTTT; cdr3_aa: CASSPGRPRKYF; j_call: TRBJ2-3; v_call: TRBV27; d_call: -; clone_size: few
cdr3_nt: TGCGCCAGCAGCTCGGGTGGCACTAGCGGGAGAGGGTCCCAAGAGACCCAGTACTTC; cdr3_aa: CASSSGGTSGRGSQETQYF; j_call: TRBJ2-5; v_call: TRBV5-1; d_call: TRBD2; clone_size: -
cdr3_nt: TGCAGCGTCTGGGACAGGGGAGAGACCCAGTACTTC; cdr3_aa: CSVWDRGETQYF; j_call: TRBJ2-5; v_call: TRBV29-1; d_call: TRBD1; clone_size: -
cdr3_nt: TGTGCCTGGAGTGTACTGACTAAGTACAATGAGCAGTTCTTC; cdr3_aa: CAWSVLTKYNEQFF; j_call: TRBJ2-1; v_call: TRBV30; d_call: -; clone_size: few
cdr3_nt: TGCGCCATCGCCAGGAGAAGGTCTGGGGCCAACGTCCTGACTTTC; cdr3_aa: CAIARRRSGANVLTF; j_call: TRBJ2-6; v_call: TRBV23-1; d_call: -; clone_size: -
cdr3_nt: TGTGCCAGCAGTTTAGAGGGAGGGCGGGGTGAGCAGTTCTTC; cdr3_aa: CASSLEGGRGEQFF; j_call: TRBJ2-1; v_call: TRBV27; d_call: TRBD2; clone_size: -
cdr3_nt: TGTGCCACCAGCGGACCAACTAGCGGGGCCCTGGGCGCCAAAAACATTCAGTACTTC; cdr3_aa: CATSGPTSGALGAKNIQYF; j_call: TRBJ2-4; v_call: TRBV15; d_call: TRBD2; clone_size: -
cdr3_nt: TGCAGTGCGATGAGAGGGACCCCAGAGACCCAGTACTTC; cdr3_aa: CSAMRGTPETQYF; j_call: TRBJ2-5; v_call: TRBV20-1; d_call: -; clone_size: -
cdr3_nt: TGTGCCACCAGCACTCCCAGGCAAGAGACCCAGTACTTC; cdr3_aa: CATSTPRQETQYF; j_call: TRBJ2-5; v_call: TRBV15; d_call: -; clone_size: few
cdr3_nt: TGTGCCAGCAGCCCAGAGGGGCGGAACACCGGGGAGCTGTTTTTT; cdr3_aa: CASSPEGRNTGELFF; j_call: TRBJ2-2; v_call: TRBV7-2; d_call: -; clone_size: -
cdr3_nt: TGTGCCACCAGCAGAGATCTGGACGGAGAGCAGTTCTTC; cdr3_aa: CATSRDLDGEQFF; j_call: TRBJ2-1; v_call: TRBV15; d_call: -; clone_size: -
cdr3_nt: TGCGCCAGCAGCCCGGGACAGACCGGGGCCAACGTCCTGACTTTC; cdr3_aa: CASSPGQTGANVLTF; j_call: TRBJ2-6; v_call: TRBV5-1; d_call: TRBD1; clone_size: few
cdr3_nt: TGTGCCAGCAGCGCGGACTCCTACAATGAGCAGTTCTTC; cdr3_aa: CASSADSYNEQFF; j_call: TRBJ2-1; v_call: TRBV7-2; d_call: -; clone_size: many
cdr3_nt: TGTGCCAGCAGCTTATCCCAGGGAATGGAGCTGTTTTTT; cdr3_aa: CASSLSQGMELFF; j_call: TRBJ2-2; v_call: TRBV7-2; d_call: -; clone_size: many
cdr3_nt: TGCGCCAGCAGCTTGAATTCGGGGGTAGGGGAGCAGTTCTTC; cdr3_aa: CASSLNSGVGEQFF; j_call: TRBJ2-1; v_call: TRBV5-1; d_call: -; clone_size: -
cdr3_nt: TGCAGTGCTAGAGATCAAGGTACTAGTTCCTACAATGAGCAGTTCTTC; cdr3_aa: CSARDQGTSSYNEQFF; j_call: TRBJ2-1; v_call: TRBV20-1; d_call: -; clone_size: many
cdr3_nt: TGTGCCAGCGACAGCGGGATCCTCGCCCCAGATACGCAGTATTTT; cdr3_aa: CASDSGILAPDTQYF; j_call: TRBJ2-3; v_call: TRBV2; d_call: TRBD2; clone_size: few
cdr3_nt: TGTGCCAGCTCACAAACACGGAGTGAGCAGTTCTTC; cdr3_aa: CASSQTRSEQFF; j_call: TRBJ2-1; v_call: TRBV18; d_call: -; clone_size: -
cdr3_nt: TGTGCCAGCAGCCACCCAATTAGCGGGAAATACAATGAGCAGTTCTTC; cdr3_aa: CASSHPISGKYNEQFF; j_call: TRBJ2-1; v_call: TRBV7-3; d_call: TRBD2; clone_size: few
cdr3_nt: TGCAGTGCTGGCCCCAGAGGACGGTATGCCGGGGAGCTGTTTTTT; cdr3_aa: CSAGPRGRYAGELFF; j_call: TRBJ2-2; v_call: TRBV20-1; d_call: -; clone_size: many
cdr3_nt: TGCAGTGCTCGGGTAGCGGGAGGGTCTTACGAGCAGTACTTC; cdr3_aa: CSARVAGGSYEQYF; j_call: TRBJ2-7; v_call: TRBV20-1; d_call: TRBD2; clone_size: few
cdr3_nt: TGTGCCAGTAAGAGGGCCCTTCTGAGCTCCTACGAGCAGTACTTC; cdr3_aa: CASKRALLSSYEQYF; j_call: TRBJ2-7; v_call: TRBV6-1; d_call: -; clone_size: -
cdr3_nt: TGTGCCAGCAGCTTCGCGGGGCTTGACGAGCAGTACTTC; cdr3_aa: CASSFAGLDEQYF; j_call: TRBJ2-7; v_call: TRBV7-2; d_call: -; clone_size: -
cdr3_nt: TGTGCCACCAGTGAGGGCCCGTGGACGGACAAACAAGAGACCCAGTACTTC; cdr3_aa: CATSEGPWTDKQETQYF; j_call: TRBJ2-5; v_call: TRBV24-1; d_call: -; clone_size: -
cdr3_nt: TGCAGCGTTTCACTTTCGGGACAGGGTAAAGATACGCAGTATTTT; cdr3_aa: CSVSLSGQGKDTQYF; j_call: TRBJ2-3; v_call: TRBV29-1; d_call: TRBD1; clone_size: many
cdr3_nt: TGTGCCAGCCGTCAGCTCTACGAGCAGTACTTC; cdr3_aa: CASRQLYEQYF; j_call: TRBJ2-7; v_call: TRBV7-2; d_call: -; clone_size: many
cdr3_nt: TGTGCCAGCAGTTTACCTGGAGGAAACACCATATATTTT; cdr3_aa: CASSLPGGNTIYF; j_call: TRBJ1-3; v_call: TRBV28; d_call: -; clone_size: -
cdr3_nt: TGTGCCACCAGGGACAGGGGTGGCGATGAGCAGTTCTTC; cdr3_aa: CATRDRGGDEQFF; j_call: TRBJ2-1; v_call: TRBV24-1; d_call: TRBD1; clone_size: many
cdr3_nt: TGTGCCTGGCGCGACTCTCCACATGAAAAACTGTTTTTT; cdr3_aa: CAWRDSPHEKLFF; j_call: TRBJ1-4; v_call: TRBV30; d_call: -; clone_size: -
cdr3_nt: TGTGCCTGGAGTGTCGGGGCTAGCGGGAGGATCACCTACAATGAGCAGTTCTTC; cdr3_aa: CAWSVGASGRITYNEQFF; j_call: TRBJ2-1; v_call: TRBV30; d_call: TRBD2; clone_size: many
cdr3_nt: TGTGCCAGCAGTCCTGGGACTAGCGGGATCACCGGGCAAGAGACCCAGTACTTC; cdr3_aa: CASSPGTSGITGQETQYF; j_call: TRBJ2-5; v_call: TRBV28; d_call: TRBD2; clone_size: many
cdr3_nt: TGTGCCATCAGTGGCCGGAACAGGGGAACCGGGGAGCTGTTTTTT; cdr3_aa: CAISGRNRGTGELFF; j_call: TRBJ2-2; v_call: TRBV10-3; d_call: TRBD1; clone_size: few
cdr3_nt: TGTGCCAGCAGCTCCGTAAGGAGCTCCTACAATGAGCAGTTCTTC; cdr3_aa: CASSSVRSSYNEQFF; j_call: TRBJ2-1; v_call: TRBV7-2; d_call: -; clone_size: many
cdr3_nt: TGTGCCAGCAGCTCACAGGGGAGCAACTATGGCTACACCTTC; cdr3_aa: CASSSQGSNYGYTF; j_call: TRBJ1-2; v_call: TRBV5-4; d_call: TRBD1; clone_size: few
cdr3_nt: TGTGCCAGTAGTAATGCGGCGGGAGCGAACACCGGGGAGCTGTTTTTT; cdr3_aa: CASSNAAGANTGELFF; j_call: TRBJ2-2; v_call: TRBV19; d_call: TRBD2; clone_size: -
cdr3_nt: TGCGCCAGCAGCTTGGGGGGGCCGAATGAGCAGTTCTTC; cdr3_aa: CASSLGGPNEQFF; j_call: TRBJ2-1; v_call: TRBV5-1; d_call: -; clone_size: -
cdr3_nt: TGTGCCAGCAGTTGGGGAGTGAACACTGAAGCTTTCTTT; cdr3_aa: CASSWGVNTEAFF; j_call: TRBJ1-1; v_call: TRBV6-2/TRBV6-3; d_call: -; clone_size: few
cdr3_nt: TGTGCCAGCTCAGGACAGGGAGGCTCCTACAATGAGCAGTTCTTC; cdr3_aa: CASSGQGGSYNEQFF; j_call: TRBJ2-1; v_call: TRBV18; d_call: TRBD1; clone_size: many
cdr3_nt: TGCGCCAGCACCCCGTGGGGGGGCGGGATGGGCGGCACTGAAGCTTTCTTT; cdr3_aa: CASTPWGGGMGGTEAFF; j_call: TRBJ1-1; v_call: TRBV5-1; d_call: -; clone_size: -
cdr3_nt: TGTGCCAGCAGCGAAACTGACCTACACAAAACAGATACGCAGTATTTT; cdr3_aa: CASSETDLHKTDTQYF; j_call: TRBJ2-3; v_call: TRBV7-8; d_call: -; clone_size: many